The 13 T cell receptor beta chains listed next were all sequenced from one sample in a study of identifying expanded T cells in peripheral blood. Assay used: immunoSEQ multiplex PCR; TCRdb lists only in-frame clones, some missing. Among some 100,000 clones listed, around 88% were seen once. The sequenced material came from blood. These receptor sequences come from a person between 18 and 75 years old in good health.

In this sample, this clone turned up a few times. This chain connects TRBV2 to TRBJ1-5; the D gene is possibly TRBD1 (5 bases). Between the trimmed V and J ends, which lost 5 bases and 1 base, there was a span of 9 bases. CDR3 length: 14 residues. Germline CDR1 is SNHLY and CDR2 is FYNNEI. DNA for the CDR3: TGTGCCAGCAGTTGGGGGAGCAGCAATCAGCCCCAGCATTTT. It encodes CASSWGSSNQPQHF.

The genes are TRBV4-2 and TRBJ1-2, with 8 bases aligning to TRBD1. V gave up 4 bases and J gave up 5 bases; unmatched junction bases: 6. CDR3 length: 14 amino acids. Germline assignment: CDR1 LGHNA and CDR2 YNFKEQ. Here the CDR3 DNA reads TGTGCCAGCAGCCCGGACAGGGTGTTATATGGCTACACCTTC. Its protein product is CASSPDRVLYGYTF.

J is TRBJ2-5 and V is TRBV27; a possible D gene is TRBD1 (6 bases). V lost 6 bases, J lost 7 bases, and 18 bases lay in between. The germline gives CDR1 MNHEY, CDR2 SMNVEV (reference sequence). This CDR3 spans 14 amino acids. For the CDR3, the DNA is TGTGCCAGCAGCCACGACAGGCCACCGGGGACCCAGTACTTC. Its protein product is CASSHDRPPGTQYF.

The CDR3 DNA reads as TGTGCCAGCAGCCAAGGCGGGGGGTCGGGGACCCAGTACTTC. It yields the protein CASSQGGGSGTQYF. The chain has TRBV4-2 and TRBJ2-5; 8 bases align to TRBD2. The CDR3 is made up of 14 amino acids. Germline CDR1 reads LGHNA; CDR2 reads YNFKEQ. After removal of 1 base from V and 7 bases from J, the junction contained 5 bases not matched to a gene.

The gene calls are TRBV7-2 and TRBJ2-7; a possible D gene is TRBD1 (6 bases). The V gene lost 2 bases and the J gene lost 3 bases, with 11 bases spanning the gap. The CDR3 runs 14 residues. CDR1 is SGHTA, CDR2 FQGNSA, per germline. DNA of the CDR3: TGTGCCAGCAGCTTAACAGGGTTGTTCTACGAGCAGTACTTC. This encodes CASSLTGLFYEQYF.

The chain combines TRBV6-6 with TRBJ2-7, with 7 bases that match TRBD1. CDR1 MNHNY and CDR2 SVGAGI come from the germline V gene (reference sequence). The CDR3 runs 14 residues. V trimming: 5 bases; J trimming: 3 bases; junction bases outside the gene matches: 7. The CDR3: CASSDDRQGYEQYF. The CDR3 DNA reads TGTGCCAGCAGTGACGATCGACAGGGCTACGAGCAGTACTTC.

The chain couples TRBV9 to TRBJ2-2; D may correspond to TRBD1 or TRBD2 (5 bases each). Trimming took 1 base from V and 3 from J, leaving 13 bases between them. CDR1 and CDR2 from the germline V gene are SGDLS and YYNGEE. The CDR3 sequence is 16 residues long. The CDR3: CASSVLGRADTGELFF. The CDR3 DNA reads TGTGCCAGCAGCGTACTGGGGCGGGCAGACACCGGGGAGCTGTTTTTT.

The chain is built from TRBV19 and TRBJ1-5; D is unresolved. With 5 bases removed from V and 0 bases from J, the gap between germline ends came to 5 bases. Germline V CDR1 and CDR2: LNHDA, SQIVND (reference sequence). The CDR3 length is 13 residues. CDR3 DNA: TGTGCCAGTAGTCCGAATAGCAATCAGCCCCAGCATTTT. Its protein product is CASSPNSNQPQHF.

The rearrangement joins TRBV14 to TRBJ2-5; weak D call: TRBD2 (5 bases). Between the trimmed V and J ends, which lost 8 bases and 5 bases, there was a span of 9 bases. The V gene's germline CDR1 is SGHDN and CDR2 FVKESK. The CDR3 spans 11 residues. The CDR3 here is CASGAAETQYF. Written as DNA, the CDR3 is TGTGCCAGCGGAGCGGCGGAGACCCAGTACTTC.

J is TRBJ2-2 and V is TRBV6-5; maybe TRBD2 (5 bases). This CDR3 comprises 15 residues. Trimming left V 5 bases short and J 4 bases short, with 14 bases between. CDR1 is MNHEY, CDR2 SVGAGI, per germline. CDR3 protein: CASSPGVGGTGELFF. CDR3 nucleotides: TGTGCCAGCAGTCCCGGGGTAGGCGGCACCGGGGAGCTGTTTTTT.

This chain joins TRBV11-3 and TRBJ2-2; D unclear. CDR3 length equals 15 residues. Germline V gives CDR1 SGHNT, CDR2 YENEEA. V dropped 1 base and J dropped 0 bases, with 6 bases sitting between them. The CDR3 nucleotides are TGTGCCAGCAGCTTAGGCGGAGCGAACACCGGGGAGCTGTTTTTT. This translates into CASSLGGANTGELFF.

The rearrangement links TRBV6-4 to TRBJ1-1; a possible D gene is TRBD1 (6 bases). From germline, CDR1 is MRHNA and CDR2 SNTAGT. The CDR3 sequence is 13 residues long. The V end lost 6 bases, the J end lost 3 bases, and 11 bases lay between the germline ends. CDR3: CASSRQVHTEAFF. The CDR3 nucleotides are TGTGCCAGCAGCCGACAGGTCCACACTGAAGCTTTCTTT.

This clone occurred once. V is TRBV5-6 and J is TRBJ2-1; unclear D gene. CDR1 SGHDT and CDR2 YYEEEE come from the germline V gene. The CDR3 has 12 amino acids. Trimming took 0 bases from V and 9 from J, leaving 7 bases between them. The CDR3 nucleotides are TGTGCCAGCAGCTTGGGGTTTAGTGAGCAGTTCTTC. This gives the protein CASSLGFSEQFF.